This record covers a single T cell receptor (beta chain). Authors' analysis steps: Estimated nucleated cell counts came from reference gene primer amplification. Sequencing was performed with immunoSEQ multiplex PCR; in TCRdb, only in-frame clones are kept and a portion is missing. D and trimming were read from the DNA, whereas the V and J calls and clone size are those reported in that table. The table lists 410,000 or so clones, approximately 89% of them singletons, with about 1.6% in the top ten. This sample is drawn from a study of blood T cell repertoires in COVID-19. Study-wide context: Sample material is recorded as cDNA or gDNA derived from T cells, B-cell-depleted T cells, or PBMCs.

Germline V gene data show CDR1 as SGHRS and CDR2 as YFSETQ. Between the trimmed V and J ends, which lost 0 bases and 4 bases, there was a span of 14 bases. This CDR3 is 16 amino acids long. The chain couples TRBV5-1 to TRBJ1-3, with D possibly matching TRBD1 (6 bases). This TCR was recovered from a woman aged 40 to 55 with COVID-19, enrolled during active disease. The specimen was peripheral blood. The CDR3 region has the DNA TGCGCCAGCAGCTTGGAAGGTCCAGGGGTGGGAAACACCATATATTTT. Translation: CASSLEGPGVGNTIYF.